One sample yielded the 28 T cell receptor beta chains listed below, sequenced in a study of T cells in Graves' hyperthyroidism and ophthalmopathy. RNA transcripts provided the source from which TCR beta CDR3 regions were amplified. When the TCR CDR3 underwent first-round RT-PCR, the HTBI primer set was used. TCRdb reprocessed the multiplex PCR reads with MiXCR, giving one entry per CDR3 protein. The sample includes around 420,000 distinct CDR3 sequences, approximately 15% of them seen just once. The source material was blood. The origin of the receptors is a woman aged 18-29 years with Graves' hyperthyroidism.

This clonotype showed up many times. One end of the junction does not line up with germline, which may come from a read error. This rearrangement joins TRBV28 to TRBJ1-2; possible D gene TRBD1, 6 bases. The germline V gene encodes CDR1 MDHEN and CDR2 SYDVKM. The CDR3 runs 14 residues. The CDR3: CASSYRTDINGFTF. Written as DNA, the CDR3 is TGTGCCAGCAGTTATCGGACAGACATTAATGGCTTCACCTTC.

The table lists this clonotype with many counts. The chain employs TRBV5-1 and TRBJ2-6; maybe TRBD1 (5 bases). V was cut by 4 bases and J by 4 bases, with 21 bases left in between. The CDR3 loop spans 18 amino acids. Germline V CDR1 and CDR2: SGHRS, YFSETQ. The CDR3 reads CASSTRASPFRGANVLTF. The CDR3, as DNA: TGCGCCAGCAGCACCAGGGCCAGCCCATTCAGGGGGGCCAACGTCCTGACTTTC. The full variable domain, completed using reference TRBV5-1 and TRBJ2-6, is KAGVTQTPRYLIKTRGQQVTLSCSPISGHRSVSWYQQTPGQGLQFLFEYFSETQRNKGNFPGRFSGRQFSNSRSEMNVSTLELGDSALYLCASSTRASPFRGANVLTFGAGSRLTVL.

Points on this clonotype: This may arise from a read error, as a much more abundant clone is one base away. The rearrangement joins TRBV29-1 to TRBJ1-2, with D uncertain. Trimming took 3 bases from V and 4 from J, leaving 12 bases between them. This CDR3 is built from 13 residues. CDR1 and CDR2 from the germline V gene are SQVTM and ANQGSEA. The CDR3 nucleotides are TGCAGCGTTGAGATGGAAGAGGGCTATGGCTACACCTTC. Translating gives CSVEMEEGYGYTF.

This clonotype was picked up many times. The CDR3: CASSSRPLPYEQYF. CDR3 DNA: TGCGCCAGCAGCTCACGTCCCCTACCCTACGAGCAGTACTTC. This chain links TRBV5-1 with TRBJ2-7; D not resolved. Germline CDR1 is SGHRS and CDR2 is YFSETQ. CDR3 length: 14 amino acids. V gave up 3 bases and J gave up 2 bases, with 12 bases separating them. The whole variable domain, remainder taken from reference TRBV5-1 and TRBJ2-7, is KAGVTQTPRYLIKTRGQQVTLSCSPISGHRSVSWYQQTPGQGLQFLFEYFSETQRNKGNFPGRFSGRQFSNSRSEMNVSTLELGDSALYLCASSSRPLPYEQYFGPGTRLTVT.

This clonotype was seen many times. The CDR3: CASSYRTSGRHYTGELFF. The CDR3 DNA follows: TGTGCCAGCAGTTATAGGACTAGCGGGAGACACTACACCGGGGAGCTGTTTTTT. The chain has TRBV6-1 and TRBJ2-2; TRBD2 aligns across 13 bases. Trimming at V came to 5 bases and at J to 3 bases, leaving 9 bases not matched to a gene. The CDR3 contains 18 residues. Germline assignment: CDR1 MNHNS and CDR2 SASEGT.

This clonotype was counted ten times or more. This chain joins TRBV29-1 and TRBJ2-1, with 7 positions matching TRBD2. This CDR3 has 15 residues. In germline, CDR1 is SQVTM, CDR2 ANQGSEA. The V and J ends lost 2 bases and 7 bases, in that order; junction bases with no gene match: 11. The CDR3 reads CSVESTGGGGNEQFF. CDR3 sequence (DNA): TGCAGCGTTGAATCGACTGGGGGGGGAGGGAATGAGCAGTTCTTC.

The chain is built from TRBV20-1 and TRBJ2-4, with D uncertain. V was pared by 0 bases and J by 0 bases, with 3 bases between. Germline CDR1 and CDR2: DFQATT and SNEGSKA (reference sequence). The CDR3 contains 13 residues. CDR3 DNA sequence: TGCAGTGCTAGAGAGCTAGCCAAAAACATTCAGTACTTC. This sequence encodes CSARELAKNIQYF.

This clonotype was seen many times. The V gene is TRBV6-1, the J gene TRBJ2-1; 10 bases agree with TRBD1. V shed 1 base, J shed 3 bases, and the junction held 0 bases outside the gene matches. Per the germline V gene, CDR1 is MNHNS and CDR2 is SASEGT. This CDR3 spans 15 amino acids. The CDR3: CASSEGDRGYNEQFF. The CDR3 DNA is TGTGCCAGCAGTGAAGGGGACAGGGGCTACAATGAGCAGTTCTTC.

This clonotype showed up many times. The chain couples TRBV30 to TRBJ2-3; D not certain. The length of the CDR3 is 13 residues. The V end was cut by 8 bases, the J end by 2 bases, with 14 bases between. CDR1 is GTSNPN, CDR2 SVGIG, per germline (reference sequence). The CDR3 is CAQMGNNTDTQYF. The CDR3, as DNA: TGTGCCCAAATGGGGAACAACACAGATACGCAGTATTTT.

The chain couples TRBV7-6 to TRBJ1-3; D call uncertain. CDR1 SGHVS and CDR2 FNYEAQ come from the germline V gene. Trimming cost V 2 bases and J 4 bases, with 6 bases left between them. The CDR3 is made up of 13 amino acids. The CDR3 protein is CASSLSLGNTIYF. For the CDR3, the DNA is TGTGCCAGCAGCTTAAGCCTGGGAAACACCATATATTTT.

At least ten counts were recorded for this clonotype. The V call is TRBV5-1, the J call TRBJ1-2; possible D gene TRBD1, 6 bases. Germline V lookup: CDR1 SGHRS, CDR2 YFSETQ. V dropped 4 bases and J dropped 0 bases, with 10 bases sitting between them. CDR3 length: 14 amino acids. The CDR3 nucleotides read TGCGCCAGCAGCACCGGACAGCCTAACTATGGCTACACCTTC. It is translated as CASSTGQPNYGYTF.

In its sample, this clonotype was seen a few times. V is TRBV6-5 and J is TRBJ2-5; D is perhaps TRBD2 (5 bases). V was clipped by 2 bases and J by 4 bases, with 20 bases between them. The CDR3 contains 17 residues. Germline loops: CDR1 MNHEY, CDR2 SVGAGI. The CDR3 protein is CASSYKLGSINPETQYF. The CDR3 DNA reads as TGTGCCAGCAGTTACAAATTAGGGAGCATTAACCCAGAGACCCAGTACTTC.

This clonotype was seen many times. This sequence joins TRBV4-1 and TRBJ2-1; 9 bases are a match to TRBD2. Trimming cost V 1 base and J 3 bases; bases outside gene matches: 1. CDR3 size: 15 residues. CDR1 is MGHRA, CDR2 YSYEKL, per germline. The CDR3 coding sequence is TGCGCCAGCAGCCAAGGGACTAGCGACTACAATGAGCAGTTCTTC. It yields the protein CASSQGTSDYNEQFF.

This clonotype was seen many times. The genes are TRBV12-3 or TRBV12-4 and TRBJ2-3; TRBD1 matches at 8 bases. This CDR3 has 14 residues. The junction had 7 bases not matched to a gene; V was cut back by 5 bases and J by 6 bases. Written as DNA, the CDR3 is TGTGCCAGCAGTCAGGGGGCGATTTATGATACGCAGTATTTT. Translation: CASSQGAIYDTQYF.

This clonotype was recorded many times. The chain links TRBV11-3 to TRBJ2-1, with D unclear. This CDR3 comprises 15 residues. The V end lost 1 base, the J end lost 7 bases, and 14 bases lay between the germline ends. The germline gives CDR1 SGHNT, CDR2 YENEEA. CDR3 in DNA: TGTGCCAGCAGCTTAGTCGGCTCCCTTGCGAATGAGCAGTTCTTC. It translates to CASSLVGSLANEQFF.

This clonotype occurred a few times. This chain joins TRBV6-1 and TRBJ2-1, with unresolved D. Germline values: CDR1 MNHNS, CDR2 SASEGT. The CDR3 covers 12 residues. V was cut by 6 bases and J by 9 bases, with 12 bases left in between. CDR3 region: CASRELKGEQFF. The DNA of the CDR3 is TGTGCCAGCAGGGAGCTCAAAGGTGAGCAGTTCTTC.

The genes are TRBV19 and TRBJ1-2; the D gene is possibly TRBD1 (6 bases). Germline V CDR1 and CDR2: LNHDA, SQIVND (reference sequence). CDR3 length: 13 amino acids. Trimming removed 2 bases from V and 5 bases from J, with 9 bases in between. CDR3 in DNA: TGTGCCAGTAGTATATCCAGGGGATATGGCTACACCTTC. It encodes CASSISRGYGYTF.

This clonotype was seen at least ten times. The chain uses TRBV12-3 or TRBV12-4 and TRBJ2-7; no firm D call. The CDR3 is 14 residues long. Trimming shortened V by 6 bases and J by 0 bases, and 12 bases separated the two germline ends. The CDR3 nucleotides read TGTGCCAGCAGGGACCAGGAGACCTCCTACGAGCAGTACTTC. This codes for CASRDQETSYEQYF.

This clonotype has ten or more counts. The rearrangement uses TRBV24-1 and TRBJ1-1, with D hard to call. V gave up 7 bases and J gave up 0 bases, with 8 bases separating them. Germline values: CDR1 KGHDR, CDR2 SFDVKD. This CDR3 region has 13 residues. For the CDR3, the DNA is TGTGCCACCAGGGGAGGTCTGAACACTGAAGCTTTCTTT. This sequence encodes CATRGGLNTEAFF.

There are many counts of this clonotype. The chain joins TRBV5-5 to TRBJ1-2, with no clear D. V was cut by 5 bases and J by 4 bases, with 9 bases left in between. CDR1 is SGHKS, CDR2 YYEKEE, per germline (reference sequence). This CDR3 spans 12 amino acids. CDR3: CASSPSTYGYTF. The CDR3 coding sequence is TGTGCCAGCAGTCCTAGTACCTATGGCTACACCTTC.

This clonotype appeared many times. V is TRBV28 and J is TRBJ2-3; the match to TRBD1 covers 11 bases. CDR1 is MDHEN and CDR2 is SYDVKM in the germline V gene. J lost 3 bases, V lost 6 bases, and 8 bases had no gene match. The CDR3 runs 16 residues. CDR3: CASSYPWDRGTDTQYF. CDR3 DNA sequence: TGTGCCAGCAGCTACCCTTGGGACAGGGGGACAGATACGCAGTATTTT. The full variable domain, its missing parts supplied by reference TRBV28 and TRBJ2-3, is DVKVTQSSRYLVKRTGEKVFLECVQDMDHENMFWYRQDPGLGLRLIYFSYDVKMKEKGDIPEGYSVSREKKERFSLILESASTNQTSMYLCASSYPWDRGTDTQYFGPGTRLTVL.

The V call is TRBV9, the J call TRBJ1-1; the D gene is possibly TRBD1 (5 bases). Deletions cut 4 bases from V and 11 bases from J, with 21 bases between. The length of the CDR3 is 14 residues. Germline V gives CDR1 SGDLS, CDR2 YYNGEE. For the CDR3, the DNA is TGTGCCAGCAGCCCACCCGTTAGCGGGGCCGTCGCTTTCTTT. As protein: CASSPPVSGAVAFF.

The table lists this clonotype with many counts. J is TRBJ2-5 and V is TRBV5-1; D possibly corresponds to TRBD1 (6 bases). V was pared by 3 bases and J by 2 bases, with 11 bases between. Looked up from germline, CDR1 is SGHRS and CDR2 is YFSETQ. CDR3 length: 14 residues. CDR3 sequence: CASSWGHFQETQYF. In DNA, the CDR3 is TGCGCCAGCAGCTGGGGGCACTTTCAAGAGACCCAGTACTTC.

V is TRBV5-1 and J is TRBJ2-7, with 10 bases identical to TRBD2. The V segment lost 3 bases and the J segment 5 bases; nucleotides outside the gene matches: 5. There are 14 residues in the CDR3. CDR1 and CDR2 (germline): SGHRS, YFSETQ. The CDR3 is CASSSATSGNEQYF. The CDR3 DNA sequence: TGCGCCAGCAGCTCCGCAACTAGCGGGAACGAGCAGTACTTC. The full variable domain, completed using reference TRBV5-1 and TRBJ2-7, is KAGVTQTPRYLIKTRGQQVTLSCSPISGHRSVSWYQQTPGQGLQFLFEYFSETQRNKGNFPGRFSGRQFSNSRSEMNVSTLELGDSALYLCASSSATSGNEQYFGPGTRLTVT.

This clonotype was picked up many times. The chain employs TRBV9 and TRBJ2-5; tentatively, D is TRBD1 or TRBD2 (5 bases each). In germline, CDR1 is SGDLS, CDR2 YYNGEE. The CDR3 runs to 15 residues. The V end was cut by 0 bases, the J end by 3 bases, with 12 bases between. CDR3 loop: CASSVDPGPKETQYF. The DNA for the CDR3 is TGTGCCAGCAGCGTAGATCCGGGACCGAAAGAGACCCAGTACTTC.

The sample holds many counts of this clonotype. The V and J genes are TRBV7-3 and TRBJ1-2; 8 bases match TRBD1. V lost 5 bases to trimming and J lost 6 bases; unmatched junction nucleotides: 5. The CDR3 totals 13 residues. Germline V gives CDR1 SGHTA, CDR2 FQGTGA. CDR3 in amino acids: CASSTGGGDGYTF. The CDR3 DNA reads TGTGCCAGCAGCACAGGGGGGGGCGATGGCTACACCTTC.

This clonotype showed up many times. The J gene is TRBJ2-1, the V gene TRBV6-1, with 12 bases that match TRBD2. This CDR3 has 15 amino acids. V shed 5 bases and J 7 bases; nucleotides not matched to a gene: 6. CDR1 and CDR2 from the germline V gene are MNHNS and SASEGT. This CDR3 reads CASSSGLAGINEQFF. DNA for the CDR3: TGTGCCAGCAGTTCCGGACTAGCGGGAATTAATGAGCAGTTCTTC.

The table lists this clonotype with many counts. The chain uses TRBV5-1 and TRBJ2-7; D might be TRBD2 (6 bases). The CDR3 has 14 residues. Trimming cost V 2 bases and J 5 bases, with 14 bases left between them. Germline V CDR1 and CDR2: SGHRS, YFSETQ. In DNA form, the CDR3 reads TGCGCCAGCAGCTTAGGAGGGTACTTCAACGAGCAGTACTTC. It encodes CASSLGGYFNEQYF.